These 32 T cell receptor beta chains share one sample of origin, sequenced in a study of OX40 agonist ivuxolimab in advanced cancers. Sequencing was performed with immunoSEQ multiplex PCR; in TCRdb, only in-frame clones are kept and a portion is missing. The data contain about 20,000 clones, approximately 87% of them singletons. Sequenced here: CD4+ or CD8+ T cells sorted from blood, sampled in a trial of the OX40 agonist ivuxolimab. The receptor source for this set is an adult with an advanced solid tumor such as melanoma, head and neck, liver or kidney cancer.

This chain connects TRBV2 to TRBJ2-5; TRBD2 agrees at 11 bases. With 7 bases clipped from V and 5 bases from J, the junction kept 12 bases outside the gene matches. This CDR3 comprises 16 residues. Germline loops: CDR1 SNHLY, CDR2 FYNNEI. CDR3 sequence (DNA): TGTGCCAGCACCCAACCTCTAGCGGGGGGTGGGGAGACCCAGTACTTC. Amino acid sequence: CASTQPLAGGGETQYF.

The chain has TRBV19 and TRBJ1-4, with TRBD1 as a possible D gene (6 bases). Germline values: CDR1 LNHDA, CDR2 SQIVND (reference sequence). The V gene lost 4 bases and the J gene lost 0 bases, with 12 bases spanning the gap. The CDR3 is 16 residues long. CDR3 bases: TGTGCCAGTAGTAGACACAGGGCCGCAACTAATGAAAAACTGTTTTTT. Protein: CASSRHRAATNEKLFF.

CDR3 in DNA: TGCGCCAGCAGCTTATTCTGGGGACGCTCCTACAATGAGCAGTTCTTC. Translating gives CASSLFWGRSYNEQFF. The V and J genes are TRBV5-1 and TRBJ2-1; either TRBD1 or TRBD2 may supply D (5 bases each). This CDR3 spans 16 amino acids. From germline, CDR1 is SGHRS and CDR2 YFSETQ. Trimming took off 2 bases at V and 0 bases at J, with 12 bases between the two ends. The full variable domain, completed using reference TRBV5-1 and TRBJ2-1, is KAGVTQTPRYLIKTRGQQVTLSCSPISGHRSVSWYQQTPGQGLQFLFEYFSETQRNKGNFPGRFSGRQFSNSRSEMNVSTLELGDSALYLCASSLFWGRSYNEQFFGPGTRLTVL.

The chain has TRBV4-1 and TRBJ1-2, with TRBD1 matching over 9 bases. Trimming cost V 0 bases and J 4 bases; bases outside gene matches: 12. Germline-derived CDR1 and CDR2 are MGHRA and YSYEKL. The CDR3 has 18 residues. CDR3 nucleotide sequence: TGCGCCAGCAGCCAAGATGGTGGGACAGGGAGTTTTGGCTATGGCTACACCTTC. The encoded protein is CASSQDGGTGSFGYGYTF.

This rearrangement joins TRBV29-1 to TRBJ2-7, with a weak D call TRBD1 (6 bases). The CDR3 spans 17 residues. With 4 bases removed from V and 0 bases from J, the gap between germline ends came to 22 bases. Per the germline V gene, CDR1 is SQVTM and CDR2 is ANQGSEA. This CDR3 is CSVARTDRLPGSYEQYF. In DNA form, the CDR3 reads TGCAGCGTTGCGAGGACAGATAGGCTACCGGGCTCCTACGAGCAGTACTTC.

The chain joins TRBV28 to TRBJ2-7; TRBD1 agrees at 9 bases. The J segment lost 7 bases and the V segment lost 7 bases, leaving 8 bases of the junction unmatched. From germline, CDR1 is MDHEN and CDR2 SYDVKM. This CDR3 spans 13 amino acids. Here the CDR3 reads CASTGQGRVEQYF. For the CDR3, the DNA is TGTGCCAGCACCGGACAGGGGAGGGTGGAGCAGTACTTC.

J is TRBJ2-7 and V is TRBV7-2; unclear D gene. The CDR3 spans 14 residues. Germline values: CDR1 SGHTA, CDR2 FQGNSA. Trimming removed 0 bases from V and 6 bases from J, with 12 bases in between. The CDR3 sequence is CASSLALRESEQYF. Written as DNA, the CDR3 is TGTGCCAGCAGCTTAGCATTAAGGGAATCCGAGCAGTACTTC.

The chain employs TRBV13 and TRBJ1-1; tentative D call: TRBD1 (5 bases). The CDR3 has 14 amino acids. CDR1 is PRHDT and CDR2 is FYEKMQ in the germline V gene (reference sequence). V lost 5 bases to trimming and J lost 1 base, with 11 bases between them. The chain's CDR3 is CASSAGNGNTEAFF. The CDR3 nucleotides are TGTGCCAGCAGCGCAGGGAATGGGAACACTGAAGCTTTCTTT. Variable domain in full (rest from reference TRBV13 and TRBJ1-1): AAGVIQSPRHLIKEKRETATLKCYPIPRHDTVYWYQQGPGQDPQFLISFYEKMQSDKGSIPDRFSAQQFSDYHSELNMSSLELGDSALYFCASSAGNGNTEAFFGQGTRLTVV.

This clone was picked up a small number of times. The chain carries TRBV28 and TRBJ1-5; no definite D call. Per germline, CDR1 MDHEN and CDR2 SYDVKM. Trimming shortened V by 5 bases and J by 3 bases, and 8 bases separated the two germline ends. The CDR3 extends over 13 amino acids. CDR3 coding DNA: TGTGCCAGCAGTCCCGGGGACAATCAGCCCCAGCATTTT. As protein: CASSPGDNQPQHF.

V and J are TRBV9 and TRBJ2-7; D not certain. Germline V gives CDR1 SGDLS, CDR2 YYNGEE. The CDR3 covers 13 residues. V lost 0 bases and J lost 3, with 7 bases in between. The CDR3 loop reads CASSVGDGYEQYF. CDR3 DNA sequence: TGTGCCAGCAGCGTAGGAGACGGCTACGAGCAGTACTTC.

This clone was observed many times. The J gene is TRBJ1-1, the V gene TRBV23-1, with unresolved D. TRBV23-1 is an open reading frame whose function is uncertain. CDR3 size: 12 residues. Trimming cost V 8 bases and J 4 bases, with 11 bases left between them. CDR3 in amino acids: CASLPPVTEAFF. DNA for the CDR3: TGCGCCAGCCTACCACCGGTCACTGAAGCTTTCTTT.

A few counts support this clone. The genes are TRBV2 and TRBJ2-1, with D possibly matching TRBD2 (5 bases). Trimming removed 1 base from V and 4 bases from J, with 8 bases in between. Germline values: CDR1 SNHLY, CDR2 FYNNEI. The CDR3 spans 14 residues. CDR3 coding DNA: TGTGCCAGCAGTGAAGTGACTACGTACAATGAGCAGTTCTTC. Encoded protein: CASSEVTTYNEQFF.

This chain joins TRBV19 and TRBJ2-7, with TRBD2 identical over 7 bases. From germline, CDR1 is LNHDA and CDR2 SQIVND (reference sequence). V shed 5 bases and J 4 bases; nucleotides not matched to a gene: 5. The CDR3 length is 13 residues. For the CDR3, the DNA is TGTGCCAGTAGTTTCGGGAGGAATTACGAGCAGTACTTC. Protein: CASSFGRNYEQYF.

The CDR3 protein is CASSLGQGAYGYTF. In DNA, the CDR3 is TGTGCCAGCAGCTTAGGACAGGGGGCCTATGGCTACACCTTC. The V and J genes are TRBV5-4 and TRBJ1-2; TRBD1 aligns across 11 bases. Germline V gives CDR1 SGHNT, CDR2 YYREEE (reference sequence). The CDR3 runs to 14 residues. The trim removed 2 bases at V and 4 bases at J, leaving 1 base unmatched.

The CDR3 nucleotides are TGTGCCTCAAGAAGTCGGGTCGGGAACACTGAAGCTTTCTTT. Amino acid sequence: CASRSRVGNTEAFF. The V call is TRBV5-6, the J call TRBJ1-1; D remains ambiguous. This CDR3 has 14 residues. CDR1 SGHDT and CDR2 YYEEEE come from the germline V gene. Trimming stripped 10 bases from V and 1 base from J, with 17 bases between.

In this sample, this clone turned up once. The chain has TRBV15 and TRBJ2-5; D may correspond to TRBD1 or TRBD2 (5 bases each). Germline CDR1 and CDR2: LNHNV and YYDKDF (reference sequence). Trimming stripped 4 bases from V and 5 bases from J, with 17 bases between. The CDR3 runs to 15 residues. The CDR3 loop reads CATSNLGVGEETQYF. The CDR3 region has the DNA TGTGCCACCAGCAATTTGGGGGTGGGTGAGGAGACCCAGTACTTC.

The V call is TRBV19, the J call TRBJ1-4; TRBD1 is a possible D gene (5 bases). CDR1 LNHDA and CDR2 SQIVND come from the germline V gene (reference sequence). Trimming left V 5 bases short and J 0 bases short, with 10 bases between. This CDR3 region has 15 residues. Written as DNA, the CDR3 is TGTGCCAGTAGTCCCGACAGAGCAACTAATGAAAAACTGTTTTTT. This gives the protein CASSPDRATNEKLFF.

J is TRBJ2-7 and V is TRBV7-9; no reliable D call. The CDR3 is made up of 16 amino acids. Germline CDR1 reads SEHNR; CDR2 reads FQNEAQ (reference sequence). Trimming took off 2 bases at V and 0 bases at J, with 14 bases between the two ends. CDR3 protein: CASSLISAASSYEQYF. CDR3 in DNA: TGTGCCAGCAGCTTAATTTCGGCGGCTAGCTCCTACGAGCAGTACTTC.

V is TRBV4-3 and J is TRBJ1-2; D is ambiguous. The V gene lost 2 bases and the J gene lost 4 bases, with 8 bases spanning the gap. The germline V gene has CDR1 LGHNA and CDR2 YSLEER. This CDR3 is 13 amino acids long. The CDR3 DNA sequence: TGCGCCAGCAGCCAATCACGGCCCTATGGCTACACCTTC. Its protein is CASSQSRPYGYTF.

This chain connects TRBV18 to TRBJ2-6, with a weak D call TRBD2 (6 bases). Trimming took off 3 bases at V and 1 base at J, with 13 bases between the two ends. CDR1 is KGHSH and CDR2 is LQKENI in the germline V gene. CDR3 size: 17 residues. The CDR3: CASSPVGLPSGANVLTF. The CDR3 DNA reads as TGTGCCAGCTCACCTGTGGGACTCCCTTCTGGGGCCAACGTCCTGACTTTC.

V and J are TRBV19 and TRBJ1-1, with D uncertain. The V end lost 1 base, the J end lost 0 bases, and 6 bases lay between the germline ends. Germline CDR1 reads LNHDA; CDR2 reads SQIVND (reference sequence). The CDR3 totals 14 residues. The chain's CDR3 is CASSIGPMNTEAFF. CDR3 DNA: TGTGCCAGTAGTATAGGGCCCATGAACACTGAAGCTTTCTTT.

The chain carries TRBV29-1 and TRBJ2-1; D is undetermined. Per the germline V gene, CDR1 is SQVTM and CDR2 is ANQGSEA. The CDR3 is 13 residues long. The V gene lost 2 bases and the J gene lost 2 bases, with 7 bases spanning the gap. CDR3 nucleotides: TGCAGCGTTGAACAGGATGCCTACAATGAGCAGTTCTTC. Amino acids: CSVEQDAYNEQFF.

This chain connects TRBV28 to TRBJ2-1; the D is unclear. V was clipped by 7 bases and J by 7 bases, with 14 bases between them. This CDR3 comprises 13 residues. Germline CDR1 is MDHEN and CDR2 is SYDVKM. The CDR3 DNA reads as TGTGCCAGCAAAACGGCGTACTTAAATGAGCAGTTCTTC. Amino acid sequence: CASKTAYLNEQFF.

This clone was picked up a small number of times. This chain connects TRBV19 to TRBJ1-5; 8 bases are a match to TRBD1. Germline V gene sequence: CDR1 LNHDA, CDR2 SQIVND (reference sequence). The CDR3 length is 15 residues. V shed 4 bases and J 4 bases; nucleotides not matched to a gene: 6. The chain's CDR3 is CASSTRTGSNQPQHF. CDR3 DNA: TGTGCCAGTAGTACCCGGACAGGGTCAAATCAGCCCCAGCATTTT.

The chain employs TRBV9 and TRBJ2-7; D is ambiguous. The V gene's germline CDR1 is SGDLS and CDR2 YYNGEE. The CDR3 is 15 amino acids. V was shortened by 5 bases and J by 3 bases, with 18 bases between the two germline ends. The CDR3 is CASSVGSILNYEQYF. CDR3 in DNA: TGTGCCAGCAGTGTCGGATCGATCTTGAACTACGAGCAGTACTTC.

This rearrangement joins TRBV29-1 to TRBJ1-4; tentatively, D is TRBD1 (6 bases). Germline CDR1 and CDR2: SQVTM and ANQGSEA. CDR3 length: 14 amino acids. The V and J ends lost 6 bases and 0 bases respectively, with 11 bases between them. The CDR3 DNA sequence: TGCAGCGTGGGGACAAAGACAACTAATGAAAAACTGTTTTTT. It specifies CSVGTKTTNEKLFF.

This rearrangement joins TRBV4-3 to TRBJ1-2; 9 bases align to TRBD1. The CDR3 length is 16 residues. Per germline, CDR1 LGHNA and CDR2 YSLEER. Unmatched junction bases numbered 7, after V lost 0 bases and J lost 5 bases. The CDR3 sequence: CASSQDRFGQGYGYTF. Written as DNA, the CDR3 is TGCGCCAGCAGCCAAGATCGGTTTGGACAGGGGTATGGCTACACCTTC.

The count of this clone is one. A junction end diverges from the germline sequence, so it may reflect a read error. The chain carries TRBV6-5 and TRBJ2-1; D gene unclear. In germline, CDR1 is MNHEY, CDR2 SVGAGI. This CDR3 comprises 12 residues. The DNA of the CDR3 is TGTGCCAGCAGTCACTCGGACAATGAGCAGTTCTTC. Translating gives CASSHSDNEQFF.

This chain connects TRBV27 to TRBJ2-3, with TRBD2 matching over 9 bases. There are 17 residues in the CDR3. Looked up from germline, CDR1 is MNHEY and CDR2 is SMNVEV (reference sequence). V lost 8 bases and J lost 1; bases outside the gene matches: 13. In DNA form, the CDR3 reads TGTGCCAGCGGGAGCGGGAGGTGGGGCGGGGGCACAGATACGCAGTATTTT. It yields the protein CASGSGRWGGGTDTQYF.

DNA of the CDR3: TGTGCCAGCAGCTTAACATCGTCAGCTAACTATGGCTACACCTTC. This translates into CASSLTSSANYGYTF. The chain is built from TRBV7-9 and TRBJ1-2, with D uncertain. Trimming pared 2 bases from V and 0 bases from J, leaving 10 bases between. This CDR3 comprises 15 residues. CDR1 is SEHNR, CDR2 FQNEAQ, per germline (reference sequence).

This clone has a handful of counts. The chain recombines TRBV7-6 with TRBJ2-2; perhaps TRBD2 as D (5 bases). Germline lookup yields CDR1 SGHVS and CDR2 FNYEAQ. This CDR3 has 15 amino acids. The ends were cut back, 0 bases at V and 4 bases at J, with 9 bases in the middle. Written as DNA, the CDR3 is TGTGCCAGCAGCTTAGCCGGGGAGATCACCGGGGAGCTGTTTTTT. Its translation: CASSLAGEITGELFF.

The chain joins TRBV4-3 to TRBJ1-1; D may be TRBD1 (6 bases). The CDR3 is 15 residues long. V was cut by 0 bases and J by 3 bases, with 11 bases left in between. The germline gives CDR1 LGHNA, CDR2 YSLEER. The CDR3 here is CASSQDRTGYTEAFF. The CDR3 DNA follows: TGCGCCAGCAGCCAAGATCGAACAGGGTACACTGAAGCTTTCTTT.